The present entry profiles one T cell receptor (beta chain) with its context. No antigen is known for it. The input lacks base qualities; no much larger clone sits a single base away. The data are from a study of control samples from healthy donors and cancer patients (TCRdb year 2020). Library prep was done by the immunoSEQ multiplex PCR assay. TCRdb mirrors the immuneACCESS table, restricted to in-frame sequences. Some clones are absent from its copies; in checked studies, under half trace to an unresolved V gene, and the reason for the others is unknown. Counted in this sample were tens of thousands of clones; roughly 86% of them appeared once. 20% to 25% of the sample is held by the ten biggest clonotypes. The CDR1 and CDR2 encoded by the germline V gene are MNHEY and SVGAGI. V is cut by 4 bases and J by 0 bases, and the space between the germline ends is 9 bases. Counted from cysteine to phenylalanine, this CDR3 has 14 amino acids. Here the CDR3 DNA is all that survives: 42 bases in frame from base 1.

The receptor's source is a man aged 50-59 years in good health. The sample taken for sequencing was blood. The V and J genes are TRBV6-5 and TRBJ1-1; the D gene is not confidently resolved. The DNA sequence reads TGTGCCAGCAGTTTCCACGCCGTGAACACTGAAGCTTTCTTT. Translated, it gives CASSFHAVNTEAFF.